The rows below give T cell receptor beta chains drawn from one sample of a study of CD8+ T cells in alopecia areata. Assay: immunoSEQ multiplex PCR; the TCRdb copy retains only in-frame clones and omits some. The profile shows around 120,000 clones, about 50% of them singletons. The sequenced sample was CD4+ T cells sorted from blood, obtained at week 4, from a patient treated with tofacitinib. These receptors all stem from a human donor with alopecia areata. Both conserved end residues are part of each CDR3. A D gene is named only where the DNA matches it firmly. Where a row states a size, it is once, few, many or the class of an expanded clone; other rows omit it.

clone size	V gene	D gene	J gene	CDR3 protein	CDR3 DNA
few	TRBV6-6	NA	TRBJ1-5	CASSYTQGNNQPQHF	TGTGCCAGCAGTTACACTCAGGGGAACAATCAGCCCCAGCATTTT
NA	TRBV30	NA	TRBJ1-2	CAWSVPRRGYTF	TGTGCCTGGAGTGTACCCCGACGCGGCTACACCTTC
NA	TRBV27	NA	TRBJ2-4	CASSLYGPTQRRGNIQYF	TGTGCCAGCAGTTTATATGGCCCTACACAACGACGGGGGAACATTCAGTACTTC
few	TRBV18	NA	TRBJ1-1	CASSTGSSNTEAFF	TGTGCCAGCTCAACAGGGTCATCGAACACTGAAGCTTTCTTT
few	TRBV2	NA	TRBJ2-7	CASSAEGGTTYEQYF	TGTGCCAGCAGCGCCGAGGGCGGTACGACCTACGAGCAGTACTTC
NA	TRBV19	NA	TRBJ1-2	CASGARQDANYGYTF	TGTGCCAGTGGGGCTCGACAGGACGCTAACTATGGCTACACCTTC
NA	TRBV27	TRBD1	TRBJ1-2	CASSSGTGGRGYTF	TGTGCCAGCAGTTCCGGGACAGGGGGTAGAGGCTACACCTTC
NA	TRBV11-2	NA	TRBJ2-1	CASSPGESYNEQFF	TGTGCCAGCAGCCCGGGGGAATCCTACAATGAGCAGTTCTTC
NA	TRBV5-1	NA	TRBJ2-7	CASSLESAREEQYF	TGCGCCAGCAGCTTGGAGTCAGCCAGGGAGGAGCAGTACTTC
few	TRBV30	NA	TRBJ1-2	CALTPGPSRYGYTF	TGTGCCTTAACACCGGGACCGAGTAGATATGGCTACACCTTC
NA	TRBV18	NA	TRBJ1-2	CASSPLPAYGYTF	TGTGCCAGCTCACCTCTGCCCGCCTATGGCTACACCTTC
NA	TRBV4-1	NA	TRBJ2-1	CASSQPGRQFF	TGCGCCAGCAGCCAGCCGGGACGGCAGTTCTTC
few	TRBV5-1	NA	TRBJ2-7	CASSRDRSYEQYF	TGCGCCAGCAGCAGAGACAGGTCCTACGAGCAGTACTTC
NA	TRBV10-1	NA	TRBJ2-7	CASSDSQGYEQYF	TGCGCCAGCAGTGACTCTCAGGGCTACGAGCAGTACTTC
NA	TRBV7-9	NA	TRBJ2-3	CASSPPDTQYF	TGTGCCAGCAGCCCGCCGGATACGCAGTATTTT
NA	TRBV27	NA	TRBJ2-6	CASSLSYGGANVLTF	TGTGCCAGCAGTTTATCCTACGGTGGGGCCAACGTCCTGACTTTC
NA	TRBV29-1	NA	TRBJ1-2	CSVESPSREANYGYTF	TGCAGCGTTGAAAGCCCCTCGAGGGAGGCTAACTATGGCTACACCTTC
NA	TRBV9	NA	TRBJ2-1	CASSEGGGYNEQFF	TGTGCCAGCAGCGAGGGTGGCGGCTACAATGAGCAGTTCTTC
NA	TRBV30	NA	TRBJ2-5	CAWGPGHTYQETQYF	TGTGCCTGGGGTCCGGGACACACGTACCAAGAGACCCAGTACTTC
NA	TRBV7-9	NA	TRBJ2-7	CASSLDSVSYEQYF	TGTGCCAGCAGCTTAGACAGTGTCTCCTACGAGCAGTACTTC
NA	TRBV5-1	NA	TRBJ1-1	CASSLSGARTEAFF	TGCGCCAGCAGCTTGTCAGGGGCTCGGACTGAAGCTTTCTTT
NA	TRBV6-5	NA	TRBJ2-6	CASSPTASGANVLTF	TGTGCCAGCAGCCCCACAGCCTCTGGGGCCAACGTCCTGACTTTC
NA	TRBV5-1	TRBD2	TRBJ2-1	CASSYSGSLAYNEQFF	TGCGCCAGCAGCTATAGCGGGAGTCTCGCCTACAATGAGCAGTTCTTC
NA	TRBV27	TRBD1	TRBJ2-7	CASSSRQGRSYEQYF	TGTGCCAGCAGTTCACGACAGGGGCGCTCCTACGAGCAGTACTTC
few	TRBV4-1	NA	TRBJ2-4	CASSQSGLTQYF	TGCGCCAGCAGCCAATCAGGTCTAACTCAGTACTTC
NA	TRBV19	TRBD1	TRBJ2-2	CASRPGTAVELFF	TGTGCCAGTAGACCAGGGACAGCGGTGGAGCTGTTTTTT
NA	TRBV19	NA	TRBJ2-7	CASSIEASEQYF	TGTGCCAGTAGTATTGAAGCCTCGGAGCAGTACTTC
few	TRBV11-2	TRBD2	TRBJ2-3	CASSSGLAPFSDTQYF	TGTGCCAGCAGCTCAGGACTAGCGCCTTTTTCAGATACGCAGTATTTT
NA	TRBV29-1	TRBD1	TRBJ1-1	CSVFIGTVNTEAFF	TGCAGCGTATTTATTGGGACAGTGAACACTGAAGCTTTCTTT
NA	TRBV5-6	TRBD2	TRBJ2-7	CASSLARTSGRYEQYF	TGTGCCAGCAGCTTGGCAAGGACTAGCGGGAGGTACGAGCAGTACTTC
NA	TRBV7-9	NA	TRBJ2-2	CASSYRDTGELFF	TGTGCCAGCAGCTACCGGGACACCGGGGAGCTGTTTTTT
few	TRBV5-1	NA	TRBJ2-3	CASSTGTGRGTQYF	TGCGCCAGCAGCACCGGAACAGGGAGGGGAACGCAGTATTTT
few	TRBV23-1	TRBD1	TRBJ1-3	CASSHQGQGGNTIYF	TGCGCCAGCAGTCACCAGGGACAGGGGGGAAACACCATATATTTT
NA	TRBV2	TRBD2	TRBJ2-7	CASRGLAGGTFYEQYF	TGTGCCAGCAGAGGACTAGCGGGGGGTACTTTCTACGAGCAGTACTTC
few	TRBV29-1	NA	TRBJ1-1	CSVKTDLNTEAFF	TGCAGCGTGAAGACAGATTTGAACACTGAAGCTTTCTTT
few	TRBV15	NA	TRBJ2-7	CATSRPGGDYEQYF	TGTGCCACCAGCAGACCAGGGGGGGATTACGAGCAGTACTTC
NA	TRBV29-1	TRBD1	TRBJ2-7	CSVHGTGNYEQYF	TGCAGCGTTCATGGGACAGGGAATTACGAGCAGTACTTC
NA	TRBV29-1	TRBD2	TRBJ2-1	CSVNLAGNEQFF	TGCAGCGTTAACCTAGCGGGTAATGAGCAGTTCTTC
NA	TRBV29-1	NA	TRBJ1-1	CSVENPTEAFF	TGCAGCGTTGAAAATCCCACTGAAGCTTTCTTT
once	TRBV30	TRBD1	TRBJ2-3	CACRDRGGNTQYF	TGTGCCTGCCGGGACAGGGGGGGAAATACGCAGTATTTT
NA	TRBV4-1	TRBD2	TRBJ2-5	CASSQPLAGGLETQYF	TGCGCCAGCAGCCAACCCTTAGCGGGAGGGCTGGAGACCCAGTACTTC
NA	TRBV7-9	TRBD1	TRBJ2-1	CALSRTGAYNEQFF	TGTGCCCTTAGCCGGACAGGGGCCTACAATGAGCAGTTCTTC
few	TRBV9	NA	TRBJ2-3	CASSGTGSAQYF	TGTGCCAGCAGCGGGACTGGGAGCGCGCAGTATTTT
few	TRBV2	NA	TRBJ2-7	CASSADRGLTYEQYF	TGTGCCAGCAGCGCTGACAGGGGACTAACCTACGAGCAGTACTTC
NA	TRBV30	NA	TRBJ1-1	CAWTGENTEAFF	TGTGCCTGGACAGGGGAGAACACTGAAGCTTTCTTT
NA	TRBV25-1	NA	TRBJ2-5	CASSAGRETQYF	TGTGCCAGCAGTGCCGGGAGAGAGACCCAGTACTTC
NA	TRBV29-1	NA	TRBJ1-1	CSVARGGEAFF	TGCAGCGTTGCCCGGGGGGGGGAAGCTTTCTTT
NA	TRBV29-1	NA	TRBJ1-1	CSVVRRLMNTEAFF	TGCAGCGTTGTAAGGAGATTAATGAACACTGAAGCTTTCTTT
few	TRBV9	NA	TRBJ2-2	CASSVLLASTGELFF	TGTGCCAGCAGCGTATTACTAGCAAGCACCGGGGAGCTGTTTTTT
NA	TRBV4-1	TRBD2	TRBJ2-2	CASSRQTSGSGTGELFF	TGCGCCAGCAGCCGCCAGACTAGCGGGTCGGGTACCGGGGAGCTGTTTTTT
NA	TRBV30	TRBD1	TRBJ1-5	CAWSRGDNQPQHF	TGTGCCTGGAGCAGGGGGGATAATCAGCCCCAGCATTTT
NA	TRBV29-1	NA	TRBJ2-2	CSVVRTAGELFF	TGCAGCGTTGTAAGGACGGCCGGGGAGCTGTTTTTT
NA	TRBV6-6	NA	TRBJ2-1	CASSYQALDNEQFF	TGTGCCAGCAGTTACCAGGCGCTCGACAATGAGCAGTTCTTC
NA	TRBV5-1	NA	TRBJ2-3	CASSFQRSTDTQYF	TGCGCCAGCAGCTTCCAGCGGAGCACAGATACGCAGTATTTT
few	TRBV14	NA	TRBJ2-3	CASSQVALTDTQYF	TGTGCCAGCAGCCAAGTAGCACTCACAGATACGCAGTATTTT
NA	TRBV29-1	TRBD1	TRBJ2-3	CSTDRSTDTQYF	TGCAGCACGGACAGGTCCACAGATACGCAGTATTTT
few	TRBV12-5	NA	TRBJ2-7	CASGLGTSEQYF	TGTGCTAGTGGTTTGGGCACTAGCGAGCAGTACTTC
few	TRBV10-3	NA	TRBJ1-2	CAISGTGTYYGYTF	TGTGCCATCAGTGGAACCGGGACCTACTATGGCTACACCTTC
NA	TRBV6-1	TRBD1	TRBJ1-1	CASRPGQGPNTEAFF	TGTGCCAGCAGGCCGGGACAGGGCCCGAACACTGAAGCTTTCTTT
NA	TRBV29-1	NA	TRBJ2-3	CSVERVHSTDTQYF	TGCAGCGTTGAAAGGGTACATAGCACAGATACGCAGTATTTT